This TCR beta chain appears in the sequencing data of a study of identical twins. Study-level points and caveats: Out-of-frame alpha sequences common to twins exhibited a surplus of low generation probability.

This clonotype has ten or more counts. Its antigen is unidentified. This CDR3 region has 16 residues. CDR1 is SGHTA, CDR2 FQGNSA, per germline. The ends were cut back, 5 bases at V and 6 bases at J, with 21 bases in the middle. Each CDR3 protein is one row after TCRdb ran MiXCR on the 5' RACE reads. The sample lists about 520,000 distinct CDR3 sequences; about 20% were seen once. A further study also used this sample, focusing on T cells expressing NK-cell markers.

The specimen sequenced was CD4+ T cells sorted from blood. The rearrangement uses TRBV7-2 and TRBJ2-3; D assignment may be TRBD1 or TRBD2 (5 bases each). This TCR was recovered from a woman between 18 and 29 years old in good health. CDR3 residues: CASSVAGTWRSDTQYF. The CDR3 DNA reads as TGTGCCAGCAGCGTTGCCGGGACCTGGAGGTCGGATACGCAGTATTTT.